This TCR beta chain is from a study of tumor and adjacent non-tumor tissue in lung cancer. Overall study results and limits: TCR diversity was significantly greater in tumor than normal lung tissue. Tumor repertoires had a smaller top 100 clone share than normal lung.

A modified ARM-PCR protocol with three rounds of nested PCR amplified TCRbeta. Each CDR3 protein is one row after TCRdb ran MiXCR on the multiplex PCR reads. The repertoire has roughly 120,000 distinct CDR3 sequences, about 64% of them found once; the top ten carry around 19%. The germline CDR1 and CDR2 sequences are SEHNR and FQNEAQ (reference sequence). The CDR3 is 17 amino acids. Trimming at V came to 6 bases and at J to 8 bases, leaving 14 bases not matched to a gene. This sample's RNA came from whole unsorted tissue. More than 3 cm separated this lung sample from the edge of the tumor. As for this clonotype: The antigen remains undetermined. A much larger clone is a single base away; this may be a read error.

The rearrangement joins TRBV7-9 to TRBJ2-1; 12 nucleotides line up with TRBD2. Source material: distant non-tumor lung tissue. The TCR sequence derives from a man between 60 and 75 years old with non-small cell lung cancer. The CDR3 DNA follows: TGTGCCAGCAGACGTCTAGCGGGAGGGAGCGGGTTTGATGAGCAGTTCTTC. Its translation: CASRRLAGGSGFDEQFF. The full variable domain, with the rest looked up from reference TRBV7-9 and TRBJ2-1, is DTGVSQNPRHKITKRGQNVTFRCDPISEHNRLYWYRQTLGQGPEFLTYFQNEAQLEKSRLLSDRFSAERPKGSFSTLEIQRTEQGDSAMYLCASRRLAGGSGFDEQFFGPGTRLTVL.